These 11 T cell receptor beta chains were sequenced from one sample in a study of regulatory T cells in long-lasting Graves disease. Time point reported: newly diagnosed GD, antithyroid drugs for less than 3 months. From PBMCs, RNA was extracted and then used to make the TCR library. CDR3-region Arm-PCR and iRepertoire HTBI primers produced the TCR beta libraries. TCRdb re-analysed the multiplex PCR reads in MiXCR, keeping a single row per CDR3 protein. This sample yields 400,000 to 500,000 distinct CDR3 sequences, of which 16% are seen a single time; about 23% belongs to the top ten. These same records also appear under a second study, on T cells in Graves' hyperthyroidism and ophthalmopathy.

The sequencing here drew on peripheral blood mononuclear cells (PBMCs), taken at new diagnosis, from a patient treated with antithyroid drugs. These receptors all come from a woman between 18 and 29 years old with Graves disease.

The table lists this clonotype with many counts. The germline gene is not matched at one end of the junction; a read error may be the cause. This chain connects TRBV6-4 to TRBJ2-7; 7 positions agree with TRBD1. The CDR3 extends over 19 amino acids. Germline V gene data show CDR1 as MRHNA and CDR2 as SNTAGT. The CDR3 DNA follows: TGTGCCAGCAGTTACTCGAAACTTTCCGGAGACAGGGATCCCTACGAGCAGTACTTC. This codes for CASSYSKLSGDRDPYEQYF.

This clonotype has ten or more counts. The rearrangement uses TRBV12-3 or TRBV12-4 and TRBJ2-7, with TRBD2 identical over 11 bases. The CDR3 runs 16 residues. J gave up 5 bases and V 5 bases, and 11 bases lay outside the gene matches. CDR3 coding DNA: TGTGCCAGCAGTGCTCTAGCGGGAGGATTTGGACACGAGCAGTACTTC. This translates into CASSALAGGFGHEQYF.

This clonotype was counted at least ten times. The rearrangement joins TRBV7-2 to TRBJ2-7; 10 bases are a match to TRBD2. This CDR3 has 14 residues. Germline V gene lookup returns CDR1 SGHTA and CDR2 FQGNSA. V was clipped by 2 bases and J by 7 bases; unmatched bases: 5. In DNA, the CDR3 is TGTGCCAGCAGCTTAAGTCTAGCGGGAGTTGAGCAGTACTTC. It translates to CASSLSLAGVEQYF.

At least ten counts were recorded for this clonotype. This chain links TRBV20-1 with TRBJ2-4, with 7 bases aligning to TRBD2. Germline V gives CDR1 DFQATT, CDR2 SNEGSKA (reference sequence). This CDR3 comprises 15 residues. In DNA, the CDR3 is TGCAGCGCCTTCCCCGGGGAGGGTTTGGAGGACATTCAGTACTTC. Protein: CSAFPGEGLEDIQYF.

This clonotype was picked up a small number of times. With a much larger clone just one base away, this may be a read error. This chain joins TRBV6-1 and TRBJ2-1; TRBD2 matches at 12 bases. The CDR3 has 14 amino acids. Trimming removed 6 bases from V and 7 bases from J; junction bases left unmatched: 4. The V gene's germline CDR1 is MNHNS and CDR2 SASEGT. CDR3 sequence: CASRPSGRANEQFF. Here the CDR3 DNA reads TGTGCCAGCAGACCTAGCGGGAGGGCGAATGAGCAGTTCTTC.

This clonotype was counted many times. The chain has TRBV28 and TRBJ2-1, with 9 bases identical to TRBD1. The CDR3 length is 13 residues. From germline, CDR1 is MDHEN and CDR2 SYDVKM. With 10 bases clipped from V and 7 bases from J, the junction kept 8 bases outside the gene matches. The CDR3 coding sequence is TGTGCCAACTCCGGGACAGGGCGTAATGAGCAGTTCTTC. This encodes CANSGTGRNEQFF.

This sequence joins TRBV9 and TRBJ2-1; 7 nucleotides line up with TRBD2. CDR3 length equals 15 residues. Per germline, CDR1 SGDLS and CDR2 YYNGEE. The V gene end was trimmed by 0 bases and the J gene end by 3 bases; junction bases not matched to a gene: 3. DNA for the CDR3: TGTGCCAGCAGCGTAGTGTCTAGCGGCTACAATGAGCAGTTCTTC. Encoded protein: CASSVVSSGYNEQFF.

A few counts support this clonotype. The V gene is TRBV15, the J gene TRBJ2-2, with 9 bases that match TRBD2. Germline CDR1 and CDR2: LNHNV and YYDKDF (reference sequence). The V gene end was trimmed by 0 bases and the J gene end by 7 bases; junction bases not matched to a gene: 6. The CDR3 is 16 amino acids. CDR3 coding DNA: TGTGCCACCAGCAGAGACGCGGGAGGGTTCGGCGGGGAGCTGTTTTTT. This translates into CATSRDAGGFGGELFF.

Notes on this clonotype: This may arise from a read error, as a much more abundant clone is one base away. This sequence joins TRBV11-2 and TRBJ2-7; TRBD2 matches 7 bases. V lost 0 bases and J lost 1; bases outside the gene matches: 9. CDR1 and CDR2 (germline): SGHAT, FQNNGV. CDR3 length: 17 amino acids. The CDR3 nucleotides read TGTGCCAGCAGCTTAGACCCGGGAGTAGCGGGTTCCTACGAGCAGTACTTC. This gives the protein CASSLDPGVAGSYEQYF.

This clonotype is a singleton in its sample. This chain uses TRBV24-1 with TRBJ2-1; 8 nucleotides match TRBD2. The J call is in doubt because the DNA end fits TRBJ2-7 better. The V gene's germline CDR1 is KGHDR and CDR2 SFDVKD. This CDR3 region has 17 residues. DNA for the CDR3: TGTGCCACCCAACCCTCCCGCGGGAGGAGCTCCTACAATGAGCAGTACTTC. Its protein product is CATQPSRGRSSYNEQYF.

This clonotype was recorded many times. J is TRBJ2-3 and V is TRBV12-3 or TRBV12-4; TRBD1 is a possible D gene (5 bases). Trimming took 3 bases from V and 1 from J, leaving 17 bases between them. The CDR3 is 17 amino acids. As DNA, the CDR3 is TGTGCCAGCAGTTTTATCCCCAGGGAAGGGGGCACAGATACGCAGTATTTT. This translates into CASSFIPREGGTDTQYF.